The clone carrying this T cell receptor (beta chain) appeared once. Its specificity is not known. This sample stems from a study of cytomegalovirus exposure and HLA in healthy donors. Whole-study results and caveats: The investigators catalogued some 160 TCR beta chains as cytomegalovirus-associated. Indistinguishable V segments such as TRBV6-2 and TRBV6-3 were excluded. A later analysis reportedly identified an Asian-associated ancestry cluster as carrying fewer N-insertions than the roughly 700-donor mean.

CDR3 size: 13 residues. From germline, CDR1 is SGHRS and CDR2 YFSETQ. Between the trimmed V and J ends, which lost 4 bases and 4 bases, there was a span of 12 bases. A multiplex PCR was run with 60 Vbeta primers and 13 Jbeta primers. The repertoire was sequenced with immunoSEQ multiplex PCR; TCRdb's copy has only in-frame clones and lacks some. Of fewer than 65,000 clones listed, approximately 75% were seen once; the top ten hold approximately 3.5%. The sequenced sample was PBMCs. This chain uses TRBV5-1 with TRBJ2-7; possibly TRBD2 for D (7 bases). The receptor comes from a middle-aged woman in good health and CMV-seropositive. In DNA form, the CDR3 reads TGCGCCAGCAGCGGCGGGGGCTCGTACGAGCAGTACTTC. This codes for CASSGGGSYEQYF.